This TCR beta chain was sequenced during a study of identical twins. About this clonotype itself: Its specificity is unknown.

Each cDNA held unique molecular identifiers, and template switching gave it a universal primer site. TCRdb itself ran the 5' RACE reads through MiXCR, one entry per CDR3 protein. The sample has roughly 350,000 distinct CDR3 sequences; around 12% are singletons. Regarding the study as a whole: Sharing of beta out-of-frame sequences by twins showed a weaker excess. Insertion counts were lower in abundant cord blood beta clonotypes, a trend that memory repertoires did not show. Conclusions relied on cross-sectional statistical analysis, not following the same donors.

This CDR3 is 14 amino acids long. CDR1 is MNHEY, CDR2 SVGEGT, per germline. Trimming pared 4 bases from V and 9 bases from J, leaving 16 bases between. These sequences were also reported in another study, on yellow fever vaccine responses in identical twins.

The TCR originated in a young woman in good health. The sequencing input was CD8+ T cells sorted from blood. The chain uses TRBV6-2 or TRBV6-3 and TRBJ1-5; D is uncertain. The CDR3 here is CASSLPTRWAPQHF. As DNA, the CDR3 is TGTGCCAGCAGTTTACCGACAAGGTGGGCGCCCCAGCATTTT.